A single sample is the source of the 14 T cell receptor beta chains below, sequenced in a study of blood T cell repertoires in COVID-19. The method was immunoSEQ multiplex PCR; TCRdb's version includes in-frame clones alone and lacks a portion of them. The sample contains approximately 350,000 clones, around nine tenths of which appear only once. The sequencing sample was made of peripheral blood. These receptors came from a woman under 30 who had recovered from COVID-19.

This chain links TRBV24-1 with TRBJ2-3; 13 positions agree with TRBD2. V lost 1 base and J lost 5; bases outside the gene matches: 11. Germline V gene sequence: CDR1 KGHDR, CDR2 SFDVKD. This CDR3 is built from 19 residues. This CDR3 is CATSDFPRTSGRALDTQYF. The CDR3 DNA reads as TGTGCCACCAGTGATTTCCCCCGAACTAGCGGGAGGGCCTTAGATACGCAGTATTTT.

This chain uses TRBV5-6 with TRBJ2-1, with D unclear. Trimming removed 6 bases from V and 9 bases from J, with 10 bases in between. Per germline, CDR1 SGHDT and CDR2 YYEEEE. There are 11 residues in the CDR3. CDR3 in amino acids: CASIFNTEQFF. DNA of the CDR3: TGTGCCAGCATCTTCAACACTGAGCAGTTCTTC.

This sequence joins TRBV6-5 and TRBJ2-7; the match to TRBD2 covers 10 bases. Germline V gene data show CDR1 as MNHEY and CDR2 as SVGAGI. The CDR3 spans 15 residues. J was trimmed by 0 bases and V by 6 bases; bases with no gene match: 5. The CDR3 reads CASRKSSGSSYEQYV. Here the CDR3 DNA reads TGTGCCAGCAGAAAATCTAGCGGGAGCTCCTACGAGCAGTACGTC.

As DNA, the CDR3 is TGTGCCAGCTCACCACCGGGGACTAGCGGGAGGGAGGACAATGAGCAGTTCTTC. Translating it yields CASSPPGTSGREDNEQFF. The V call is TRBV18, the J call TRBJ2-1; 16 nucleotides align to TRBD2. CDR1 and CDR2 (germline): KGHSH, LQKENI. V shed 0 bases, J shed 5 bases, and the junction held 4 bases outside the gene matches. The CDR3 covers 18 residues.

This chain connects TRBV5-1 to TRBJ2-2; D perhaps matches TRBD2 (6 bases). Trimming took 3 bases from V and 3 from J, leaving 12 bases between them. The CDR3 sequence is 15 residues long. The V gene's germline CDR1 is SGHRS and CDR2 YFSETQ. CDR3 in amino acids: CASSSGAGDTGELFF. In nucleotides, the CDR3 is TGCGCCAGCAGCTCGGGAGCAGGCGACACCGGGGAGCTGTTTTTT.

V usage is TRBV6-2 or TRBV6-3 and J usage is TRBJ2-5, with D perhaps matching TRBD2 (7 bases). This CDR3 spans 17 amino acids. V gave up 0 bases and J gave up 2 bases, with 16 bases separating them. Germline values: CDR1 MNHEY, CDR2 SVGEGT. This chain's CDR3 is CASSYSGSGTHQETQYF. CDR3 coding DNA: TGTGCCAGCAGTTACTCGGGGAGCGGGACACATCAAGAGACCCAGTACTTC.

The V call is TRBV1, the J call TRBJ2-2; the table's D gene call, TRBD2, was not cross checked with the DNA. TRBV1 is described as a pseudogene. This CDR3 has 15 residues. The CDR3 coding sequence is TGCACCAGCAACGGGACTAGTGGAGCACCCGGGGAGCTGTTTTTT. Amino acids: CTSNGTSGAPGELFF.

The chain combines TRBV24-1 with TRBJ1-2; 8 positions match TRBD1. This CDR3 is 13 amino acids long. With 9 bases clipped from V and 7 bases from J, the junction kept 9 bases outside the gene matches. Germline CDR1 KGHDR, CDR2 SFDVKD. The CDR3: CATLGQGSVGYTF. CDR3 DNA sequence: TGTGCCACCCTTGGACAGGGAAGTGTTGGCTACACCTTC.

The chain uses TRBV18 and TRBJ1-5, with D tentatively TRBD1 (6 bases). Germline CDR1 reads KGHSH; CDR2 reads LQKENI. The CDR3 consists of 16 residues. V dropped 7 bases and J dropped 9 bases, with 25 bases sitting between them. CDR3: CASLHPSQGGTGPQHF. The CDR3 bases are TGTGCCAGCTTACACCCATCACAGGGAGGGACGGGGCCCCAGCATTTT.

V usage is TRBV7-9 and J usage is TRBJ1-2; 7 bases agree with TRBD1. Germline CDR1 and CDR2: SEHNR and FQNEAQ (reference sequence). With 0 bases clipped from V and 4 bases from J, the junction kept 8 bases outside the gene matches. The CDR3 spans 16 residues. CDR3 in amino acids: CASSLARDSNFYGYTF. The CDR3 bases are TGTGCCAGCAGCTTAGCCCGGGACAGCAACTTCTATGGCTACACCTTC.

The chain recombines TRBV9 with TRBJ2-3; D unresolved. Trimming pared 0 bases from V and 11 bases from J, leaving 16 bases between. Germline V CDR1 and CDR2: SGDLS, YYNGEE. The CDR3 is 14 residues long. The CDR3 region has the DNA TGTGCCAGCAGCGTAGCCTACGGTTCTAATCGGCAGTATTTT. It is translated as CASSVAYGSNRQYF.

J is TRBJ2-4 and V is TRBV7-9; the D gene is possibly TRBD2 (5 bases). The V and J ends lost 7 bases and 2 bases respectively, with 15 bases between them. The CDR3 length is 15 residues. CDR1 and CDR2 from the germline V gene are SEHNR and FQNEAQ (reference sequence). The CDR3 DNA is TGTGCCAGCACAATAGGACTGGGAACCAAAAACATTCAGTACTTC. This gives the protein CASTIGLGTKNIQYF.

The gene calls are TRBV28 and TRBJ1-5; D might be TRBD1 (5 bases). The ends were cut back, 5 bases at V and 11 bases at J, with 13 bases in the middle. This CDR3 is built from 12 residues. Germline lookup yields CDR1 MDHEN and CDR2 SYDVKM. The CDR3 bases are TGTGCCAGCAGTGGTCTGTCGGACACCCAGCATTTT. This encodes CASSGLSDTQHF.

This chain uses TRBV29-1 with TRBJ2-5, with 8 nucleotides matching TRBD1. Trimming took 0 bases from V and 5 from J; bases not matched to a gene: 8. CDR3 length equals 15 residues. Germline CDR1 and CDR2: SQVTM and ANQGSEA. The CDR3 sequence is CSVEEAWTGQETQYF. Written as DNA, the CDR3 is TGCAGCGTTGAAGAGGCCTGGACAGGGCAGGAGACCCAGTACTTC.